These 27 T cell receptor beta chains were sequenced from one sample in a study of T cells after somatic rescue of genetic block. Profiled with immunoSEQ multiplex PCR; TCRdb holds only in-frame clones, not every one. The repertoire holds approximately 110,000 clones, with 80% to 95% as singletons. Sequencing was carried out using peripheral blood mononuclear cells (PBMCs). These receptors originate from a woman aged 18 to 35.

In DNA, the CDR3 is TGTGCCAGCAGCACCGGGACACGGAGGGCCACTGAAGCTTTCTTT. Encoded protein: CASSTGTRRATEAFF. This chain joins TRBV6-5 and TRBJ1-1; a possible D gene is TRBD1 (6 bases). V lost 6 bases, J lost 4 bases, and 18 bases lay in between. The CDR3 has 15 residues. Germline-derived CDR1 and CDR2 are MNHEY and SVGAGI.

V gene TRBV27 combines with J gene TRBJ1-5, with 8 nucleotides matching TRBD1. V lost 1 base, J lost 3 bases, and 17 bases stayed unmatched. There are 20 residues in the CDR3. Germline values: CDR1 MNHEY, CDR2 SMNVEV (reference sequence). The CDR3 protein is CASSLYSDRVRGPPNQPQHF. In nucleotides, the CDR3 is TGTGCCAGCAGTTTATACTCGGACAGGGTGAGGGGTCCGCCCAATCAGCCCCAGCATTTT.

The gene calls are TRBV29-1 and TRBJ1-1, with D hard to call. V was clipped by 7 bases and J by 11 bases, with 23 bases between them. CDR3 length: 13 residues. Germline CDR1 SQVTM, CDR2 ANQGSEA. CDR3: CSAGRRGDKAAFF. DNA of the CDR3: TGCAGCGCCGGACGGCGGGGAGATAAAGCGGCTTTCTTT. Together with reference TRBV29-1 and TRBJ1-1, the CDR3 gives the full variable domain: SAVISQKPSRDICQRGTSLTIQCQVDSQVTMMFWYRQQPGQSLTLIATANQGSEATYESGFVIDKFPISRPNLTFSTLTVSNMSPEDSSIYLCSAGRRGDKAAFFGQGTRLTVV.

The genes are TRBV4-1 and TRBJ2-2, with TRBD1 matching 8 bases. The V gene end was trimmed by 3 bases and the J gene end by 1 base; junction bases not matched to a gene: 7. The CDR3 is 17 residues long. Germline V gene lookup returns CDR1 MGHRA and CDR2 YSYEKL. The CDR3: CASSHGLGTGNTGELFF. The CDR3 nucleotides read TGCGCCAGCAGCCACGGCTTGGGGACAGGGAACACCGGGGAGCTGTTTTTT.

The rearrangement joins TRBV6-1 to TRBJ1-2; 9 bases are shared with TRBD1. Unmatched junction bases numbered 9, after V lost 2 bases and J lost 8 bases. The germline gives CDR1 MNHNS, CDR2 SASEGT. The CDR3 is 15 amino acids. The CDR3 nucleotides read TGTGCCAGCAGTGAATTTGGGACAGGGCGGGGAGGCTACACCTTC. Protein: CASSEFGTGRGGYTF.

This chain links TRBV23-1 with TRBJ2-2; D is possibly TRBD1 or TRBD2 (5 bases each). TRBV23-1 is an open reading frame whose function is uncertain. The CDR3 covers 15 residues. Trimming took off 7 bases at V and 2 bases at J, with 14 bases between the two ends. The CDR3 DNA reads TGCGCCAGCACCCCCTGGGACGGAAACACCGGGGAGCTGTTTTTT. It specifies CASTPWDGNTGELFF.

The chain has TRBV5-5 and TRBJ1-6, with D possibly being TRBD1 (5 bases). The V gene lost 4 bases and the J gene lost 8 bases, with 13 bases spanning the gap. Germline values: CDR1 SGHKS, CDR2 YYEKEE (reference sequence). The CDR3 is made up of 14 amino acids. In nucleotides, the CDR3 is TGTGCCAGCAGCCGAGGGGTGAGCGATTCACCCCTCCACTTT. The encoded protein is CASSRGVSDSPLHF.

The genes are TRBV5-8 and TRBJ1-2; 7 nucleotides match TRBD1. The ends lost 0 bases at V and 5 bases at J; junction bases unmatched: 7. CDR3 length: 15 amino acids. Germline V gene lookup returns CDR1 SGHTS and CDR2 YDEGEE. The CDR3 nucleotides read TGTGCCAGCAGCTTGGCCCGGGACAGATCTTATGGCTACACCTTC. The encoded protein is CASSLARDRSYGYTF.

The chain carries TRBV5-6 and TRBJ2-3; TRBD2 matches at 11 bases. J lost 8 bases, V lost 1 base, and 9 bases had no gene match. The CDR3 length is 16 residues. Germline loops: CDR1 SGHDT, CDR2 YYEEEE. The CDR3 sequence is CASSLLLAGGSGTQYF. The DNA of the CDR3 is TGTGCCAGCAGCTTGCTTCTAGCGGGGGGTTCAGGTACGCAGTATTTT. The full variable domain, its missing parts supplied by reference TRBV5-6 and TRBJ2-3, is DAGVTQSPTHLIKTRGQQVTLRCSPKSGHDTVSWYQQALGQGPQFIFQYYEEEERQRGNFPDRFSGHQFPNYSSELNVNALLLGDSALYLCASSLLLAGGSGTQYFGPGTRLTVL.

CDR3 residues: CASSDRASYNEQFF. The CDR3 DNA reads TGTGCCAGCAGTGACAGGGCCTCCTACAATGAGCAGTTCTTC. The chain carries TRBV6-4 and TRBJ2-1, with D uncertain. Trimming shortened V by 2 bases and J by 0 bases, and 5 bases separated the two germline ends. Germline V gene lookup returns CDR1 MRHNA and CDR2 SNTAGT. The CDR3 spans 14 residues.

This clone was recorded once. This rearrangement joins TRBV18 to TRBJ1-1, with D perhaps TRBD1 (6 bases). This CDR3 contains 15 residues. Per germline, CDR1 KGHSH and CDR2 LQKENI. Trimming stripped 2 bases from V and 5 bases from J, with 15 bases between. In nucleotides, the CDR3 is TGTGCCAGCTCACCAGTGGCAGGCACAGGGACTGAAGCTTTCTTT. This gives the protein CASSPVAGTGTEAFF.

The chain combines TRBV11-1 with TRBJ2-3, with 10 bases matching TRBD1. The CDR3 loop spans 14 amino acids. J gave up 7 bases and V 5 bases, and 6 bases lay outside the gene matches. The germline V gene encodes CDR1 SGHAT and CDR2 FQDESV (reference sequence). CDR3 in DNA: TGTGCCAGCAGCCTTGACAGGGGGCCTCATACGCAGTATTTT. Protein sequence: CASSLDRGPHTQYF. The complete variable domain, with remaining parts taken from reference TRBV11-1 and TRBJ2-3, reads EAEVAQSPRYKITEKSQAVAFWCDPISGHATLYWYRQILGQGPELLVQFQDESVVDDSQLPKDRFSAERLKGVDSTLKIQPAELGDSAMYLCASSLDRGPHTQYFGPGTRLTVL.

V is TRBV18 and J is TRBJ1-1; maybe TRBD1 (6 bases). Germline V gene lookup returns CDR1 KGHSH and CDR2 LQKENI. The CDR3 has 14 amino acids. V lost 3 bases and J lost 8, with 16 bases in between. The CDR3 is CASSPSGRGTEAFF. In DNA form, the CDR3 reads TGTGCCAGCTCACCTTCGGGCAGGGGAACAGAAGCTTTCTTT.

V and J are TRBV15 and TRBJ2-7; 8 bases are shared with TRBD2. CDR1 and CDR2 (germline): LNHNV, YYDKDF (reference sequence). V shed 1 base, J shed 3 bases, and the junction held 5 bases outside the gene matches. The CDR3 has 15 residues. The CDR3 DNA is TGTGCCACCAGCAGAGTAACGGGACTAGACTACGAGCAGTACTTC. Its protein is CATSRVTGLDYEQYF.

The CDR3 nucleotides read TGTGCCAGCAGTCACAGAGACACCGGGGAGCTGTTTTTT. Its translation is CASSHRDTGELFF. The V call is TRBV6-6, the J call TRBJ2-2; D is undetermined. Trimming removed 5 bases at V and 3 bases at J, with 7 bases between. Germline CDR1 is MNHNY and CDR2 is SVGAGI (reference sequence). CDR3 length equals 13 residues.

This chain links TRBV4-1 with TRBJ2-5, with 9 bases aligning to TRBD2. The CDR3 length is 16 residues. Germline values: CDR1 MGHRA, CDR2 YSYEKL. V gave up 1 base and J gave up 5 bases; unmatched junction bases: 8. The CDR3 protein is CASSQGWGGGVETQYF. The CDR3 bases are TGCGCCAGCAGCCAAGGTTGGGGCGGGGGGGTTGAGACCCAGTACTTC.

The rearrangement joins TRBV19 to TRBJ2-2, with D unclear. V was trimmed by 6 bases and J by 4 bases, leaving 6 bases between them. The germline gives CDR1 LNHDA, CDR2 SQIVND (reference sequence). The length of the CDR3 is 12 residues. The CDR3 DNA sequence: TGTGCCAGTAGGATGGGCACCGGGGAGCTGTTTTTT. Protein: CASRMGTGELFF.

As DNA, the CDR3 is TGTGCCAGCATTTCAGGGGGCTCCACTGAAGCTTTCTTT. Translating gives CASISGGSTEAFF. The chain has TRBV28 and TRBJ1-1; 8 positions match TRBD1. Germline values: CDR1 MDHEN, CDR2 SYDVKM. The CDR3 contains 13 residues. V lost 7 bases and J lost 4; bases outside the gene matches: 5.

The rearrangement uses TRBV28 and TRBJ2-5; 9 nucleotides agree with TRBD1. J gave up 4 bases and V 5 bases, and 14 bases lay outside the gene matches. The CDR3 spans 17 residues. The germline V gene encodes CDR1 MDHEN and CDR2 SYDVKM. The CDR3 spells CASSPNPRTGVPETQYF. CDR3 nucleotide sequence: TGTGCCAGCAGTCCCAACCCCAGGACAGGGGTCCCAGAGACCCAGTACTTC. The full variable domain, rest sourced from reference TRBV28 and TRBJ2-5, is DVKVTQSSRYLVKRTGEKVFLECVQDMDHENMFWYRQDPGLGLRLIYFSYDVKMKEKGDIPEGYSVSREKKERFSLILESASTNQTSMYLCASSPNPRTGVPETQYFGPGTRLLVL.

The chain employs TRBV29-1 and TRBJ2-2; 7 positions agree with TRBD1. The CDR3 covers 13 residues. Germline-derived CDR1 and CDR2 are SQVTM and ANQGSEA. V shed 6 bases, J shed 4 bases, and the junction held 5 bases outside the gene matches. The CDR3 DNA follows: TGCAGCGTCGACAGGGCGGGCACCGGGGAGCTGTTTTTT. This translates into CSVDRAGTGELFF.

J is TRBJ2-7 and V is TRBV7-9, with TRBD1 matching 7 bases. CDR1 and CDR2 from the germline V gene are SEHNR and FQNEAQ (reference sequence). Unmatched junction bases numbered 7, after V lost 4 bases and J lost 1 base. The length of the CDR3 is 15 residues. The CDR3, as DNA: TGTGCCAGCAGCTCAACCCGACAGGGATCCTACGAGCAGTACTTC. Its translation: CASSSTRQGSYEQYF.

This chain links TRBV5-1 with TRBJ1-4; 7 nucleotides match TRBD1. CDR1 SGHRS and CDR2 YFSETQ come from the germline V gene. V gave up 4 bases and J gave up 10 bases; unmatched junction bases: 10. This CDR3 has 14 residues. The CDR3 region is CASSPQQGFGKLFF. DNA for the CDR3: TGCGCCAGCAGCCCCCAACAGGGGTTTGGAAAACTGTTTTTT. Complete variable domain (other parts from reference TRBV5-1 and TRBJ1-4): KAGVTQTPRYLIKTRGQQVTLSCSPISGHRSVSWYQQTPGQGLQFLFEYFSETQRNKGNFPGRFSGRQFSNSRSEMNVSTLELGDSALYLCASSPQQGFGKLFFGSGTQLSVL.

V is TRBV6-5 and J is TRBJ1-6; no definite D call. Trimming took 6 bases from V and 10 from J, leaving 19 bases between them. The CDR3 loop spans 15 amino acids. Germline V lookup: CDR1 MNHEY, CDR2 SVGAGI. DNA for the CDR3: TGTGCCAGCAGCCCCGACACCACCCCGGCATCACCCCTCCACTTT. Translated, it gives CASSPDTTPASPLHF.

The rearrangement uses TRBV9 and TRBJ1-2; D may be TRBD1 (6 bases). Trimming took off 6 bases at V and 8 bases at J, with 20 bases between the two ends. This CDR3 region has 14 residues. CDR1 SGDLS and CDR2 YYNGEE come from the germline V gene. This CDR3 reads CASNPPGLGAGYTF. DNA of the CDR3: TGTGCCAGCAACCCACCCGGCCTGGGGGCCGGCTACACCTTC.

The J gene is TRBJ2-4, the V gene TRBV4-3; D unclear. V was cut by 1 base and J by 3 bases, with 13 bases left in between. This CDR3 comprises 16 residues. CDR1 is LGHNA and CDR2 is YSLEER in the germline V gene. The CDR3: CASSQGFKGGKNIQYF. In DNA, the CDR3 is TGCGCCAGCAGCCAAGGATTTAAAGGCGGCAAAAACATTCAGTACTTC.

The genes are TRBV7-9 and TRBJ1-2; 7 bases agree with TRBD1. The germline gives CDR1 SEHNR, CDR2 FQNEAQ (reference sequence). V gave up 5 bases and J gave up 4 bases; unmatched junction bases: 4. The CDR3 has 13 amino acids. CDR3 DNA: TGTGCCAGCAGCGAGGACAGGATCTATGGCTACACCTTC. It is translated as CASSEDRIYGYTF.

J is TRBJ1-1 and V is TRBV7-9; 7 bases align to TRBD1. This CDR3 is built from 16 residues. In germline, CDR1 is SEHNR, CDR2 FQNEAQ (reference sequence). J gave up 6 bases and V 5 bases, and 15 bases lay outside the gene matches. CDR3 nucleotide sequence: TGTGCCAGCAGCCAAGACAGGGATCTTCGAGGGGCTGAAGCTTTCTTT. Protein sequence: CASSQDRDLRGAEAFF.